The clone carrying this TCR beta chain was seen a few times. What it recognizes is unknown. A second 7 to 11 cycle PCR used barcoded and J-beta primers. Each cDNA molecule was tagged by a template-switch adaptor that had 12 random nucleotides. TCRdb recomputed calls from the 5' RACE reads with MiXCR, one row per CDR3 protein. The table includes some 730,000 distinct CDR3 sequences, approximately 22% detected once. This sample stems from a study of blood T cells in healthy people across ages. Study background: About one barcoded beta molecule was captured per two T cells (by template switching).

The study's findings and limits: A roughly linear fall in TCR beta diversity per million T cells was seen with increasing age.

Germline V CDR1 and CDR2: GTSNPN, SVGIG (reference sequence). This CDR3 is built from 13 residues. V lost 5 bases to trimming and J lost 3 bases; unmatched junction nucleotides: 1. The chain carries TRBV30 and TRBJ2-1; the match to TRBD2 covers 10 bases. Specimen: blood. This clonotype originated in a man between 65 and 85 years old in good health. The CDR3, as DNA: TGTGCCTGGGAGCGGGAGGGCTACAATGAGCAGTTCTTC. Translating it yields CAWEREGYNEQFF.